The TCR beta chain under discussion was sequenced for a study of blood T cell repertoires in COVID-19. Study-wide context: COVID-19 samples, acute and convalescent, were from the United States, Italy and Spain. PBMCs, B-cell-depleted T cells, or T cells were the source of the cDNA or gDNA that made up the material.

V gave up 4 bases and J gave up 2 bases, with 8 bases separating them. The CDR3 length is 13 residues. Germline lookup yields CDR1 ENHRY and CDR2 SYGVKD. Original methodology: For nucleated cells, counts were estimated from reference gene primer amplification. The table came from immunoSEQ multiplex PCR; TCRdb's copy has only in-frame clones and leaves some out. The V and J calls and clone size are taken from that table; D and trimming were inferred from the DNA. The sample holds over 120,000 clones, 80% to 90% seen once. Sequencing was done on a sample of peripheral blood. The genes are TRBV10-3 and TRBJ2-5; D might be TRBD1 (5 bases). This TCR was sampled from a woman between 50 and 59 years old with acute or convalescent COVID-19. This CDR3 reads CAISATEQETQYF. In DNA, the CDR3 is TGTGCCATCAGTGCGACAGAACAAGAGACCCAGTACTTC.